A selection of T cell receptor beta chains follows, all from one sample in a study of shared clonotypes between healthy human individuals. This table comes from immunoSEQ multiplex PCR, and its TCRdb copy is limited to in-frame clones, with some not included. The repertoire includes approximately 1,500,000 clones, roughly 96% of them detected once, and about 1.2% sits in the top ten. The sequencing input was naive CD4+ T cells sorted from blood. These receptor sequences come from a man aged 25-45 years in good health. Each CDR3 is given without its conserved first and last residue.

J gene | V gene | CDR3 protein
TRBJ2-1 | TRBV7-2 | ASSLVLSWRDFGYNEQF
TRBJ1-1 | TRBV7-6 | ASSAELHTEAF
TRBJ2-7 | TRBV19 | ASSATSGGTYEQY
TRBJ1-5 | TRBV28 | ATGARAGYSNQPQH
TRBJ2-5 | TRBV30 | AWSAGQAQETQY
TRBJ1-5 | TRBV19 | ASRPNRGNSNQPQH
TRBJ2-7 | TRBV11-3 | ASSLAGGSSYEQY
TRBJ2-7 | TRBV5-1 | ASSLDPSPYEQY
TRBJ1-2 | TRBV27 | ASSLSPPGFYGYT
TRBJ1-1 | TRBV11-2 | ASSLEPRTKAF
TRBJ2-1 | TRBV25-1 | ASRPTGYNEQF
TRBJ2-7 | TRBV6-1 | ASSGQVSFGEQY
TRBJ2-2 | TRBV28 | ASSGQGDTGELF
TRBJ2-2 | TRBV5-1 | ASSSISGTSGELF
TRBJ2-7 | TRBV4-2 | ASSPSNGQTSYEQY
TRBJ1-4 | TRBV28 | ASSLGLGGKLF
TRBJ2-3 | TRBV10-3 | AISREGTDTQY
TRBJ2-3 | TRBV7-6 | ASSLKSTDTQY
TRBJ2-7 | TRBV5-4 | ASSSRDRPTEQY
TRBJ1-2 | TRBV14 | ASSQTGNGYT
TRBJ1-2 | TRBV6-5 | ASSSREDYGYT
TRBJ1-2 | TRBV10-3 | AISESRQGSSFSGYT
TRBJ2-3 | TRBV4-3 | ASSQGSSTDTQY
TRBJ2-5 | TRBV7-8 | ASGGRSGQETQY
TRBJ2-1 | TRBV19 | ASSPGTISYNEQF
TRBJ1-2 | TRBV5-4 | ASSRTAAGYT
TRBJ1-5 | TRBV28 | ASSLLEHNQPQH
TRBJ2-5 | TRBV29-1 | SARTSGLETQY
TRBJ2-7 | TRBV6-1 | ASSGRQGYEQY
TRBJ1-3 | TRBV5-4 | ASSLHGSGNTIY
TRBJ2-3 | TRBV10-1 | ASSESIGSDTQY
TRBJ2-2 | TRBV7-3 | ASSKSGTYNTGELF
TRBJ2-3 | TRBV7-2 | ASSTSGAKSTDTQY
TRBJ2-1 | TRBV28 | ASSPRTSAGGEQF
TRBJ2-7 | TRBV6-6 | ASTPRGGQSEQY
TRBJ2-2 | TRBV5-4 | ASSWGLAGGRSYGELF
TRBJ1-3 | TRBV6-5 | ASSYSMPGNTIY
TRBJ2-7 | TRBV29-1 | SAAIGTSSYEQY
TRBJ2-7 | TRBV10-3 | AISDQDNYEQY
TRBJ1-1 | TRBV25-1 | ASRGLKNTEAF
TRBJ2-5 | TRBV9 | ASGTSGRETQY
TRBJ2-7 | TRBV4-1 | ASRRLAGEPREQY
TRBJ2-7 | TRBV28 | ASRFRDTYEQY
TRBJ1-4 | TRBV27 | ASSLTGVNEKLF
TRBJ2-7 | TRBV7-9 | ASSPSLAGPSLRAYEQY
TRBJ2-1 | TRBV7-3 | ASSFGGRKRYNEQF
TRBJ1-1 | TRBV7-9 | ASSLDQAF